The T cell receptor beta chain under discussion was sequenced for a study of CD8 T cells in Susac syndrome (dated by TCRdb to between 2018 and 2021). For the study in its entirety: The study used repertoire sequencing to test whether antigen drove CD8+ T cell activation and differentiation in Susac syndrome. The research as a whole found: The number of individuals in the TCR sequencing and HLA analysis was acknowledged as relatively small.

RNA was extracted with the RNeasy kit and roughly 0.45 to 1 ug was reverse transcribed using random hexamers. The immunoSEQ multiplex PCR assay, covering 54 Vbeta and 13 Jbeta segments, was used to amplify TCR beta CDR3 regions. PCR amplification bias was corrected using a synthetic template baseline for primer optimization and computational correction. For the original study's pipeline: Only productive sequences were kept, with reads annotated to V, D and J genes according to IMGT and analyzed in immunoSEQ Analyzer. Clonality was computed as one minus Shannon entropy normalized by log2 of the number of productive unique sequences. For each patient and control, public and private clones were evaluated within the 100 most prevalent clones. Susac-specific clones were defined as absent from healthy and MS cohorts, 800 to 1,200 published viral clones and other ImmuneACCESS disease sequences. The public reads were run again by TCRdb, first through fastp at Q25 and then through MiXCR, and only productive beta chains were kept. Each CDR3 protein appears once, grouped with its most common genes and DNA. Here the V and J calls rest on TCRdb's processing, not on the authors' analysis. The sample contains hundreds of thousands of distinct CDR3 sequences, just over 90% of them found a single time. The ten largest clones represent 0.055% to 0.075% of the sample.

Peripheral blood CD8+ and CD4+ T cells from healthy donors, Susac syndrome patients and multiple sclerosis patients were profiled by high-throughput TCR beta sequencing. The multiple sclerosis controls were treatment-naive patients who had stable or active relapsing-remitting disease and met the revised McDonald criteria. CD8+ TEMRA cells were enriched by FACS, while bulk CD8+ and CD4+ T cells were purified by magnetic negative isolation. Blood was drawn into EDTA tubes, processed within 24 hours, and PBMCs were isolated by density gradient centrifugation. PBMCs destined for TCR sequencing were cryopreserved in liquid nitrogen and later thawed in a 37 °C water bath. A purity of at least 90% was achieved for sorted or isolated CD4+, CD8+ and CD8+ TEMRA cells. Comment on this clonotype: Its antigen is unknown. Per-base qualities were not stored, and no clone one base away is much larger.

The germline V gene gives CDR1 as MNHNS and CDR2 as SASEGT. The cysteine opens and the valine closes a CDR3 of 13 amino acids. Here the CDR3 DNA is all that survives: 39 bases in frame from base 1. Germline trimming amounts to 5 bases on V and 3 bases on J, with 4 as the count of junction bases outside the gene matches. This sequence originates from a human donor with multiple sclerosis. The sample consisted of CD4+ T cells from PBMCs. The sequence links TRBV6-1 to TRBJ2-7; TRBD1 agrees with 7 junctional bases. In nucleotide form, the sequence is TGTGCCAGCAGTAGGGACAGTTACTACGAGCAGTACGTC. Its protein product is CASSRDSYYEQYV.